Detailed here is one T cell receptor (beta chain). Its antigen is not known. This sample is drawn from a study of cytomegalovirus exposure and HLA in healthy donors. For the study at large: Previous work identified 120 million or so unique TCR beta sequences from around 200 million T cells.

Study findings and constraints: Common viral pathogens seemed to be connected with several of the most significant clusters, according to a later analysis. As immune exposure information, only CMV serostatus was available.

The CDR3 sequence is 16 residues long. Germline trimming cut 4 bases from V and 1 base from J; bases unmatched to any gene: 7. Germline V gives CDR1 LNHDA, CDR2 SQIVND (reference sequence). 60 Vbeta and 13 Jbeta primers were used in PCR. Clones were read by immunoSEQ multiplex PCR, and TCRdb kept only the in-frame ones, dropping some. The sample shows tens of thousands of clones, more than 75% of them seen only once. The clonotype was recovered from a man younger than 30 in good health and CMV-seronegative. The J gene is TRBJ1-5, the V gene TRBV19; 7 bases line up with TRBD1. Source material: PBMCs. The CDR3 here is CASSTQGGSSNQPQHF. The CDR3 DNA reads as TGTGCCAGTAGTACTCAGGGGGGTAGCAGCAATCAGCCCCAGCATTTT. The whole variable domain, filled in from reference TRBV19 and TRBJ1-5, reads DGGITQSPKYLFRKEGQNVTLSCEQNLNHDAMYWYRQDPGQGLRLIYYSQIVNDFQKGDIAEGYSVSREKKESFPLTVTSAQKNPTAFYLCASSTQGGSSNQPQHFGDGTRLSIL.